Described below is a single T cell receptor (beta chain) sequence and its context. The sample originates from a study of blood T cell repertoires in COVID-19. V was shortened by 5 bases and J by 4 bases, with 8 bases between the two germline ends. The CDR3 extends over 12 amino acids. The V gene's germline CDR1 is SEHNR and CDR2 FQNEAQ (reference sequence). Here immunoSEQ multiplex PCR was the method, and the copy in TCRdb shows in-frame clones only, minus some. Here the sample spans roughly 250,000 clones, more than 75% being singletons. The sequencing sample was made of peripheral blood. The rearrangement uses TRBV7-9 and TRBJ1-1; D perhaps matches TRBD1 (5 bases). This clonotype was sampled from a woman in her thirties or forties who had recovered from COVID-19. CDR3 in DNA: TGTGCCAGCAGCCCCGGGGGCACTGAAGCTTTCTTT. Residues: CASSPGGTEAFF.